This T cell receptor (beta chain) comes out of a study of beta chain features in type 1 diabetes. A word on this clone: Its specificity is unknown. An end of the junction differs from the germline gene, which may be a read error.

Expressed TCRB transcripts were sequenced, since all the RNA that had been isolated was reverse transcribed. The protocol was immunoSEQ multiplex PCR, while the TCRdb copy is restricted to in-frame clones and leaves out a portion. This table has under 300,000 clones, less than 30% appearing once. Broader study findings: The study found moderately but significantly shorter TCRB CDR3s in all four CD4+ subsets of Type 1 diabetes patients. A potential PCR bias toward shorter templates would be equal in patient and control samples.

CDR3 length: 13 residues. In germline, CDR1 is SGHDT, CDR2 YYEEEE. The source material was naive CD4+ T cells from blood. This TCR was sampled from a woman aged 30 to 39 with type 1 diabetes. J is TRBJ1-1 and V is TRBV5-6; D gene uncertain. CDR3 sequence: CASNLVGNTEAFF. The CDR3 DNA reads as TGTGCCAGCAACTTGGTCGGGAACACTGAAGCTTTCTTT. Drawing the rest from reference TRBV5-6 and TRBJ1-1, the complete variable domain is DAGVTQSPTHLIKTRGQQVTLRCSPKSGHDTVSWYQQALGQGPQFIFQYYEEEERQRGNFPDRFSGHQFPNYSSELNVNALLLGDSALYLCASNLVGNTEAFFGQGTRLTVV.